The 15 T cell receptor beta chains below were found in one sample sequenced in a study of shared clonotypes between healthy human individuals. Some clones are missing from TCRdb's copy, which holds only in-frame ones; the method was immunoSEQ multiplex PCR. The table lists about 450,000 clones, about four fifths of them singletons. Sequencing used PBMCs. Every receptor here comes from a middle-aged woman in good health. Some clones in this sample may be carry-over from other donors' samples.

The chain recombines TRBV11-3 with TRBJ2-1, with 8 positions matching TRBD1. The V segment lost 1 base and the J segment 5 bases; nucleotides outside the gene matches: 1. The CDR3 is made up of 14 amino acids. Per germline, CDR1 SGHNT and CDR2 YENEEA. The CDR3 sequence is CASSLGQGNNEQFF. The CDR3 bases are TGTGCCAGCAGCTTAGGACAGGGGAACAATGAGCAGTTCTTC.

A note on this clone: Other DNA variants within this sample encode the same CDR3. The V call is TRBV2, the J call TRBJ2-2; 10 nucleotides match TRBD1. Germline CDR1 and CDR2: SNHLY and FYNNEI. V trimming: 8 bases; J trimming: 3 bases; junction bases outside the gene matches: 3. The length of the CDR3 is 14 residues. CDR3 amino acids: CASDRGRDTGELFF. The CDR3 DNA reads as TGTGCCAGCGACAGGGGGCGCGACACCGGGGAGCTGTTTTTT.

This clone was seen ten or more times. The chain is built from TRBV7-1 and TRBJ2-1; no definite D call. TRBV7-1 has ORF status, its function being uncertain. This CDR3 comprises 15 residues. Trimming removed 4 bases from V and 2 bases from J, with 12 bases in between. The CDR3 DNA reads as TGTGCCAGCAGCTTAGTTCCAGAGGCCTACAATGAGCAGTTCTTC. Protein product: CASSLVPEAYNEQFF.

This clone was seen a handful of times. This sequence joins TRBV28 and TRBJ2-2; 7 bases line up with TRBD2. Germline CDR1 and CDR2: MDHEN and SYDVKM. CDR3 length: 16 residues. Trimming at V came to 4 bases and at J to 2 bases, leaving 7 bases not matched to a gene. The CDR3 bases are TGTGCCAGCAGTTCACCGGGAGGAGCTAACACCGGGGAGCTGTTTTTT. This codes for CASSSPGGANTGELFF.

The V and J genes are TRBV5-5 and TRBJ2-1, with TRBD2 matching 11 bases. The CDR3 totals 16 residues. Per germline, CDR1 SGHKS and CDR2 YYEKEE (reference sequence). The trim removed 3 bases at V and 8 bases at J, leaving 10 bases unmatched. CDR3: CASSWDASGRNHEQFF. The DNA for the CDR3 is TGTGCCAGCAGCTGGGACGCTAGCGGGAGGAACCATGAGCAGTTCTTC.

In the case of this clone: Since a much larger clone is just one base distant, this may be a read error. This chain joins TRBV2 and TRBJ2-7; perhaps TRBD1 as D (5 bases). Germline values: CDR1 SNHLY, CDR2 FYNNEI. The CDR3 totals 12 residues. The CDR3 nucleotides are TGTACCAGCTCAGGGTCCTCCTACGAGCAGTACTTC. Translation: CTSSGSSYEQYF.

The chain combines TRBV5-1 with TRBJ1-2, with D perhaps TRBD1 (5 bases). Trimming pared 2 bases from V and 4 bases from J, leaving 15 bases between. From germline, CDR1 is SGHRS and CDR2 YFSETQ. The CDR3 runs 15 residues. The CDR3 nucleotides are TGCGCCAGCAGCTTTCTAGGGGAGCAGAGCTATGGCTACACCTTC. Amino acid sequence: CASSFLGEQSYGYTF. Full variable domain (rest looked up from reference TRBV5-1 and TRBJ1-2): KAGVTQTPRYLIKTRGQQVTLSCSPISGHRSVSWYQQTPGQGLQFLFEYFSETQRNKGNFPGRFSGRQFSNSRSEMNVSTLELGDSALYLCASSFLGEQSYGYTFGSGTRLTVV.

The chain combines TRBV6-6 with TRBJ2-7, with a possible D match to TRBD1 (6 bases). This CDR3 contains 15 residues. Trimming removed 5 bases at V and 1 base at J, with 15 bases between. CDR1 is MNHNY, CDR2 SVGAGI, per germline (reference sequence). The CDR3 reads CASSSTGSRSYEQYF. Written as DNA, the CDR3 is TGTGCCAGCAGTAGTACAGGGTCGAGGTCCTACGAGCAGTACTTC.

Concerning this clone itself: This sample includes further DNA sequences coding for the same CDR3. The chain carries TRBV30 and TRBJ1-1; D might be TRBD1 (5 bases). V lost 3 bases and J lost 4, with 12 bases in between. The CDR3 extends over 13 amino acids. Germline V gene sequence: CDR1 GTSNPN, CDR2 SVGIG (reference sequence). The CDR3 region has the DNA TGTGCCTGGAGCCGGGGGGTTGCCACTGAAGCTTTCTTT. It encodes CAWSRGVATEAFF.

This clone was found once. The CDR3: CASSRTGGAYNQPQHF. CDR3 sequence (DNA): TGTGCCAGTAGTAGGACAGGGGGCGCCTACAATCAGCCCCAGCATTTT. This chain joins TRBV19 and TRBJ1-5; TRBD1 matches 11 bases. CDR1 LNHDA and CDR2 SQIVND come from the germline V gene (reference sequence). The junction had 5 bases not matched to a gene; V was cut back by 4 bases and J by 3 bases. CDR3 size: 16 residues.

This chain uses TRBV18 with TRBJ1-5, with 8 bases aligning to TRBD1. Trimming removed 5 bases from V and 0 bases from J; junction bases left unmatched: 6. CDR1 and CDR2 from the germline V gene are KGHSH and LQKENI. The CDR3 covers 16 residues. In DNA, the CDR3 is TGTGCCAGCTCAGAGGACAGGGTGCTTAGCAATCAGCCCCAGCATTTT. Its protein is CASSEDRVLSNQPQHF.

The chain has TRBV5-4 and TRBJ2-1; the match to TRBD1 covers 7 bases. The V gene's germline CDR1 is SGHNT and CDR2 YYREEE (reference sequence). After removal of 2 bases from V and 6 bases from J, the junction contained 5 bases not matched to a gene. CDR3 size: 14 residues. CDR3 residues: CASSFGTALNEQFF. The CDR3 DNA reads as TGTGCCAGCAGCTTCGGGACAGCCCTCAATGAGCAGTTCTTC. Using reference TRBV5-4 and TRBJ2-1 for the parts outside the CDR3, the full variable domain is ETGVTQSPTHLIKTRGQQVTLRCSSQSGHNTVSWYQQALGQGPQFIFQYYREEENGRGNFPPRFSGLQFPNYSSELNVNALELDDSALYLCASSFGTALNEQFFGPGTRLTVL.

The V call is TRBV7-2, the J call TRBJ2-5; perhaps TRBD2 as D (6 bases). The J call may be mistaken, given a closer DNA end match to TRBJ2-7. The CDR3 totals 16 residues. Germline V gene data show CDR1 as SGHTA and CDR2 as FQGNSA. This CDR3 reads CASSLEGAGMLGEQYF. In DNA, the CDR3 is TGTGCCAGCAGCTTAGAAGGCGCGGGAATGTTGGGCGAGCAGTACTTC.

With regard to this clone: Distinct nucleotide sequences in the sample also encode this CDR3. J is TRBJ2-7 and V is TRBV28; D is unclear. V shed 7 bases and J shed 0 bases, with 7 bases lying between them. Per the germline V gene, CDR1 is MDHEN and CDR2 is SYDVKM. The CDR3 consists of 12 residues. The CDR3 bases are TGTGCCAGCACCTCCAACTCCTACGAGCAGTACTTC. As protein: CASTSNSYEQYF.

The rearrangement joins TRBV7-9 to TRBJ2-3; 11 bases fit TRBD2. This CDR3 is built from 16 residues. Germline CDR1 and CDR2: SEHNR and FQNEAQ (reference sequence). With V trimmed by 3 bases and J by 5 bases, 7 bases remained unmatched. The CDR3 DNA is TGTGCCAGCAGCTTTCATACTAGCGGGAGACGAGATACGCAGTATTTT. Translating it yields CASSFHTSGRRDTQYF.